This T cell receptor beta chain was recovered during a study of technical replicates of blood from a handful of donors. The table came from immunoSEQ multiplex PCR; TCRdb's copy has only in-frame clones and leaves some out. The sample holds 15,000 to 20,000 clones, over 80% seen once. What was sequenced was PBMCs. The receptor's source is a human donor in good health.

For the CDR3, the DNA is TGCGCCAGCAGTGAGCCTGGGACTAGCGGGCGGAGCTACGAGCAGTACTTC. It specifies CASSEPGTSGRSYEQYF. V usage is TRBV10-2 and J usage is TRBJ2-7, with 12 bases fitting TRBD2. V shed 2 bases and J 3 bases; nucleotides not matched to a gene: 8. The V gene's germline CDR1 is WSHSY and CDR2 SAAADI. The CDR3 consists of 17 residues.